This T cell receptor beta chain comes out of a study of shared clonotypes between healthy human individuals. Caucasian adults residing in Nashville, Tennessee made up all the donors. TCRdb's table, derived via immunoSEQ multiplex PCR, lists solely in-frame clones and lacks some. The data contain around 2.3 million clones, nearly 97% of them singletons. Overall study findings and caveats: Larger estimated richness was generally seen in naive subsets than in memory subsets.

As for this clone: The antigen remains undetermined.

Input material: naive CD4+ T cells sorted from blood. As for subset: CD45RA+ positively selected. The sequence derives from a man aged 18-30 years in good health.

The CDR3 sequence is CASSASGISGNTIYF. The CDR3 DNA follows: TGTGCCAGCAGTGCCTCCGGGATCTCTGGAAACACCATATATTTT. This sequence joins TRBV27 and TRBJ1-3, with D unclear. The CDR3 is 15 residues long. V was cut by 5 bases and J by 0 bases, with 11 bases left in between. Germline V lookup: CDR1 MNHEY, CDR2 SMNVEV (reference sequence).